This T cell receptor beta chain was found in a study of shared clonotypes between healthy human individuals. In its sample, this clone was seen once. Naive CD8 isolation took CD45RO-negative cells positively selected for CCR7 and excluded terminally differentiated effector memory CD45RA+ cells. This CDR3 region has 12 residues. Germline-derived CDR1 and CDR2 are MNHEY and SMNVEV (reference sequence). V was cut by 6 bases and J by 2 bases, with 5 bases left in between. TCRdb's copy holds only in-frame clones and misses some; the assay was immunoSEQ multiplex PCR. The sample contains about 870,000 clones, 90% to 95% of which appear only once.

The chain couples TRBV27 to TRBJ2-1; D gene unclear. The sequence was obtained from a young man in good health. The sequencing input was naive CD8+ T cells sorted from blood. CDR3 sequence (DNA): TGTGCCAGCAGCCGTCCCTACAATGAGCAGTTCTTC. It codes for CASSRPYNEQFF.